What follows are 5 T cell receptor beta chains derived from one specimen sequenced in a study of T cell changes during pregnancy in multiple sclerosis. TCRdb's copy holds only in-frame clones and misses some; the assay was immunoSEQ multiplex PCR. The data hold 30,000 to 50,000 clones, with 94% observed a single time. The sample here was CD4+ T cells from peripheral blood mononuclear cells, taken after pregnancy. The receptors here all came from a female donor with multiple sclerosis, enrolled in a pregnancy study.

The chain has TRBV14 and TRBJ1-2; no clear D gene. V was pared by 0 bases and J by 7 bases, with 9 bases between. The V gene's germline CDR1 is SGHDN and CDR2 FVKESK. The CDR3 loop spans 13 amino acids. CDR3 region: CASSQDSLSGYTF. The DNA for the CDR3 is TGTGCCAGCAGCCAAGATTCCCTATCTGGCTACACCTTC.

V gene TRBV6-1 combines with J gene TRBJ1-2; D not certain. The CDR3 has 13 residues. Deletions cut 4 bases from V and 2 bases from J, with 8 bases between. The germline CDR1 and CDR2 sequences are MNHNS and SASEGT. CDR3 region: CASSGAQNYGYTF. CDR3 coding DNA: TGTGCCAGCAGTGGGGCACAGAACTATGGCTACACCTTC.

The V call is TRBV7-2, the J call TRBJ2-7, with a tentative D call TRBD2 (6 bases). Germline loops: CDR1 SGHTA, CDR2 FQGNSA. This CDR3 has 15 amino acids. The V and J ends lost 4 bases and 0 bases respectively, with 13 bases between them. CDR3 in amino acids: CASSSVRGSSYEQYF. DNA of the CDR3: TGTGCCAGCAGCTCGGTACGGGGGAGCTCCTACGAGCAGTACTTC.

The rearrangement joins TRBV6-1 to TRBJ2-4, with a tentative D call TRBD2 (6 bases). The germline V gene encodes CDR1 MNHNS and CDR2 SASEGT. Trimming stripped 1 base from V and 5 bases from J, with 15 bases between. CDR3 length equals 16 residues. CDR3 nucleotide sequence: TGTGCCAGCAGTGAAGAACGACTAGTTTTCGAAAACATTCAGTACTTC. This translates into CASSEERLVFENIQYF.

The chain employs TRBV15 and TRBJ1-5; D call uncertain. CDR1 is LNHNV, CDR2 YYDKDF, per germline (reference sequence). This CDR3 region has 13 residues. With 5 bases removed from V and 4 bases from J, the gap between germline ends came to 9 bases. In DNA, the CDR3 is TGTGCCACCAGCCTAGGCGGAAATCAGCCCCAGCATTTT. It yields the protein CATSLGGNQPQHF.